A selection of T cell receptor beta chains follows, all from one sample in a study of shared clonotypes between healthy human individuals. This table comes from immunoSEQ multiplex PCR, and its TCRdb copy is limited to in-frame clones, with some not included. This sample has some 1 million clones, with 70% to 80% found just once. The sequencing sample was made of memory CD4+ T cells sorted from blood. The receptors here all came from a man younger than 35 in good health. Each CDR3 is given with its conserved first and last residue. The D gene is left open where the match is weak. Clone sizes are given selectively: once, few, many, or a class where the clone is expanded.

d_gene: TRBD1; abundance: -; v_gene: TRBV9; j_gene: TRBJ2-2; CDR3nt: TGTGCCAGCAGCGGGACAGGAGGCACCGGGGAGCTGTTTTTT; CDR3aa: CASSGTGGTGELFF
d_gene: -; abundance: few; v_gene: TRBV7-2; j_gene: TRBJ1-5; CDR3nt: TGTGCCAGCAGCTTAGCCGGGATCCAGCCCCAGCATTTT; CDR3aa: CASSLAGIQPQHF
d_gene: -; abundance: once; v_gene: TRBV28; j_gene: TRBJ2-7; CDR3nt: TGTGCCAGCCATAACAACTACGAGCAGTACTTC; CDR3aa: CASHNNYEQYF
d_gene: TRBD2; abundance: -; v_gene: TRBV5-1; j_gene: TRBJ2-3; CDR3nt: TGCGCCAGCAGCCGGACTAGCCCTAACACAGATACGCAGTATTTT; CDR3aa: CASSRTSPNTDTQYF
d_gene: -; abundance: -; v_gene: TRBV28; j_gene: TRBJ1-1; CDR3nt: TGTGCCAGCAGCCTTCGCAACCCCCTCGGTAGAGCTTTCTTT; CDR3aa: CASSLRNPLGRAFF
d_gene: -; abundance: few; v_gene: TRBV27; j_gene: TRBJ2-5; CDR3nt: TGTGCCAGCCATTCCTGGACAGAAGAGACCCAGTACTTC; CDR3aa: CASHSWTEETQYF
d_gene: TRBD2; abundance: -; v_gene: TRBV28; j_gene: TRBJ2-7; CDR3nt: TGTGCCAGCCTGCCGGGGGGCTCCTACGAGCAGTACTTC; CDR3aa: CASLPGGSYEQYF
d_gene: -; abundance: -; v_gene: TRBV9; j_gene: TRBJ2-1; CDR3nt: TGTGCCAGCAGCAACCCCTTTGGGGATGAGCAGTTCTTC; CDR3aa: CASSNPFGDEQFF
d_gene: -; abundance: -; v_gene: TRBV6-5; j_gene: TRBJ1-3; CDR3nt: TGTGCCAGCAGACCTCCCCGAGGGAACACCATATATTTT; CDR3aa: CASRPPRGNTIYF
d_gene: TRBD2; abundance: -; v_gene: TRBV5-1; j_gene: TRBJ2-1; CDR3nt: TGCGCCAGCAGCTTGAGACTAGCGGGAGAACAGGGTGAGCAGTTCTTC; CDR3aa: CASSLRLAGEQGEQFF
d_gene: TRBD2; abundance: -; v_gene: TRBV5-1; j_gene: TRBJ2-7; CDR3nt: TGCGCCAGCAGCCCGACTAGCGGGAGTTTCTACGAGCAGTACTTC; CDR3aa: CASSPTSGSFYEQYF
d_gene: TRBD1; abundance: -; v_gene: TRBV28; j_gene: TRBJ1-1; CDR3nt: TGTGCCAGCAGTTCACAGGGGTGGCACACTGAAGCTTTCTTT; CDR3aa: CASSSQGWHTEAFF
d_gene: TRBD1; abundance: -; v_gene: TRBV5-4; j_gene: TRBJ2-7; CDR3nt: TGTGCCAGCAGCGGAACAGGGGGAAAGTACGAGCAGTACTTC; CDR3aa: CASSGTGGKYEQYF
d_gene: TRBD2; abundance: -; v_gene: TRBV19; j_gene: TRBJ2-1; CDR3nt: TGTGCCAGTAGTATACCGGGCGGGAGGGATTACAATGAGCAGTTCTTC; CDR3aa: CASSIPGGRDYNEQFF
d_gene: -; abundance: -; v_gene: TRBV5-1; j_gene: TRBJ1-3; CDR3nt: TGCGCCAGCAGCTTGGGTGACACTTTCTCTGGAAACACCATATATTTT; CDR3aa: CASSLGDTFSGNTIYF
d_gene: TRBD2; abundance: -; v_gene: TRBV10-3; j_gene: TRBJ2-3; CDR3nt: TGTGCCATCAGTGTTGGTAGCGGGAGGGGGAGCGCAGATACGCAGTATTTT; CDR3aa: CAISVGSGRGSADTQYF
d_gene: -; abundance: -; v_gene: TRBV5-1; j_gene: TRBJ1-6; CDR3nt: TGCGCCAGCAGCTTGGATCGGCTGGGGCAGAGAAATTCACCCCTCCACTTT; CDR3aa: CASSLDRLGQRNSPLHF
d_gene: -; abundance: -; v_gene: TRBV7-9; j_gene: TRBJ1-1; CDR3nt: TGTGCCAGCAGCTTAGCAGGCTTACGTACTGAAGCTTTCTTT; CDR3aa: CASSLAGLRTEAFF
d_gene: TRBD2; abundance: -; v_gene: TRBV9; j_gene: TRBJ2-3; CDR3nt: TGTGCCAGCAGCTCCCACTCGGCGGGGGGGCAAGATACGCAGTATTTT; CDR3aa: CASSSHSAGGQDTQYF
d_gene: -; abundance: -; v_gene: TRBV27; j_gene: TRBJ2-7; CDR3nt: TGTGCCAGCAGCCATTCCGGGTCCATCTCCTACGAGCAGTACTTC; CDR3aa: CASSHSGSISYEQYF
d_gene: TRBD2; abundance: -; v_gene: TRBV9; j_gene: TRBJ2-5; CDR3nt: TGTGCCAGCAGCGTAGGAATTAGCGGGGAAGGGGAGACCCAGTACTTC; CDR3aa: CASSVGISGEGETQYF
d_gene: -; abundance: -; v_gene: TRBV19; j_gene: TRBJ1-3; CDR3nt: TGTGCCAGTATTAATAGTGGAAACACCATATATTTT; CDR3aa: CASINSGNTIYF
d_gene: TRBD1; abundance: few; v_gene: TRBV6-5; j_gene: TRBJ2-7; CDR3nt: TGTGCCAGCAGTTTGAAACGGGACAGGGCCTACGAGCAGTACTTC; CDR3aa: CASSLKRDRAYEQYF
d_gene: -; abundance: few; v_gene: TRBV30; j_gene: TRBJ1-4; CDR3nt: TGTGCCTGGAGTGTAGGAGGGGGGGGAGAAAAACTGTTTTTT; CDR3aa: CAWSVGGGGEKLFF
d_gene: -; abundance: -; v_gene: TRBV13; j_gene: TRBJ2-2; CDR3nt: TGTGCCAGCAGCTTAGGGCTAGCCACCACCGGGGAGCTGTTTTTT; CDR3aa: CASSLGLATTGELFF
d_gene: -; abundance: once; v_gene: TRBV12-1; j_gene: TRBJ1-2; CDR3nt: TGTGCCAGCTCGCAAGTATTCCATGGCTACACCTTC; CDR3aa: CASSQVFHGYTF
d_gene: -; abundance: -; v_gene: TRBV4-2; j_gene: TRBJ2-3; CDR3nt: TGTGCCAGCAGCCAAGGCAGGTATGACACAGATACGCAGTATTTT; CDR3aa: CASSQGRYDTDTQYF
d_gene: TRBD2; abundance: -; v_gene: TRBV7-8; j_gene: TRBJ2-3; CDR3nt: TGTGCCAGCAGCTTATTCGTCGGGGGGGCAACAGATACGCAGTATTTT; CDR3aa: CASSLFVGGATDTQYF
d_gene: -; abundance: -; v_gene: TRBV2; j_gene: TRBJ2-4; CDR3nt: TGTGCCAGCAGTGAAGCTGTCGCACGGGGGACCCGACTAGCCAAAAACATTCAGTACTTC; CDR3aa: CASSEAVARGTRLAKNIQYF